The rows below give T cell receptor beta chains drawn from one sample of a study of T cell repertoires in cytomegalovirus infection. In TCRdb, the reads were re-called with MiXCR into one record per CDR3 protein. The sample carries approximately 630,000 distinct CDR3 sequences, 24% recorded once. Material for sequencing was CD8+ T cells from PBMCs. These receptors originate from a human donor in good health (CMV status not recorded). Some clones in this sample may be carry-over from other donors' samples. Each CDR3 is given with its conserved first and last residue. The D gene is left open where the match is weak. Size tells how often a clone was seen (once, few, many) or the class of an expanded clone, and some rows leave it out.

d_call,j_call,v_call,clone_size,cdr3_nt,cdr3_aa
NA,TRBJ2-1,TRBV5-6,few,TGTGCCAGCAGCTCAACCCCGGAACATGAGCAGTTCTTC,CASSSTPEHEQFF
TRBD1,TRBJ2-7,TRBV7-9,few,TGTGCTTTCTTCCGGGACAGGGGTATCCGCCGGGCCTACGAGCAGTACTTC,CAFFRDRGIRRAYEQYF
NA,TRBJ2-3,TRBV28,many,TGTGCCAGCAGCCCCGGTAATACGCAGTATTTT,CASSPGNTQYF
NA,TRBJ1-3,TRBV10-3,many,TGTGCCATTCTTGGGCCTCCGGGAAACACCATATATTTT,CAILGPPGNTIYF
TRBD2,TRBJ2-1,TRBV20-1,NA,TGCAGTGCGCCTGGAGCGGGGGTCGTCAATGAGCAGTTCTTC,CSAPGAGVVNEQFF
TRBD2,TRBJ2-1,TRBV3-1,NA,TGTGCCAGCAGCCCGCTTGGGGGACCGGGGGGCTCCTACAATGAGCAGTTCTTC,CASSPLGGPGGSYNEQFF
TRBD1,TRBJ2-7,TRBV7-8,few,TGTGCCAGCAGCGGGGACAGCCCCTACGAGCAGTACTTC,CASSGDSPYEQYF
NA,TRBJ2-5,TRBV29-1,NA,TGCAGCGTTCACGGGTGGGTGGATCAGGGAGAGACCCAGTACTTC,CSVHGWVDQGETQYF
NA,TRBJ2-1,TRBV5-1,few,TGCGCCAGCAGCACCGGACATGGATTGTTGGATGAGCAGTTCTTC,CASSTGHGLLDEQFF
NA,TRBJ2-6,TRBV6-5,few,TGTGCCAGCAGTTACGCGGACCGCTCTGGGGCCAACGTCCTGACTTTC,CASSYADRSGANVLTF
NA,TRBJ1-2,TRBV6-5,few,TGTGCCAGCAGTTACTCGAATCAATTCTATGGCTACACCTTC,CASSYSNQFYGYTF
TRBD1,TRBJ1-2,TRBV7-6,few,TGTGCCAGCAGCTTTGACAGGGGGGGGGCCTATGGCTACACCTTC,CASSFDRGGAYGYTF
NA,TRBJ2-3,TRBV7-8,many,TGTGCCAGCAGCCACCTTGGGCTTAGCACAGATACGCAGTATTTT,CASSHLGLSTDTQYF
NA,TRBJ2-1,TRBV29-1,once,TGCAGCGTTGAAAAATGGATTCTCGATGTGAACAATGAGCAGTTCTTC,CSVEKWILDVNNEQFF
TRBD1,TRBJ1-2,TRBV14,NA,TGTGCCAGCAGCCAAGATCACAGGGGGCCGGCAGGCTACATCTTC,CASSQDHRGPAGYIF
TRBD1,TRBJ2-2,TRBV6-5,few,TGTGCCAGCAGTGGACAGGGGGGCGGCGGGGAGCTGTTTTTT,CASSGQGGGGELFF
NA,TRBJ1-1,TRBV6-2/TRBV6-3,NA,TGTGCCAGCAGTTATGCCAAGGACAGGAACACTGAAGCTTTCTTT,CASSYAKDRNTEAFF
NA,TRBJ2-1,TRBV6-5,NA,TGTGCCAGCAGTTACTCGAGCCTTTCTTCCTACAATGAGCAGTTCTTC,CASSYSSLSSYNEQFF
TRBD1,TRBJ1-3,TRBV7-8,many,TGTGCCAGCAGCCTGGGACAGAGGATATATTTT,CASSLGQRIYF
NA,TRBJ2-5,TRBV20-1,NA,TGCAGTGCTAGAGTCTTTGACAGTCAAGAGACCCAGTACTTC,CSARVFDSQETQYF
NA,TRBJ1-4,TRBV7-9,few,TGTGCCAGCAGTTCTCGTCAGGATGATGAAAAACTGTTTTTT,CASSSRQDDEKLFF
NA,TRBJ1-2,TRBV29-1,NA,TGCAGCGTTGAAGAAGGTTTAGACAACTATGGCCACACCTTC,CSVEEGLDNYGHTF
NA,TRBJ2-6,TRBV28,many,TGTGCCACCCATGGGGCTGGGGCCAACGTCCTGACTTTC,CATHGAGANVLTF
TRBD2,TRBJ2-2,TRBV6-6,NA,TGTGCCAGCGGGGCTAGCGGGGGGAAGGCCGGGGAGCTGTTTTTT,CASGASGGKAGELFF
NA,TRBJ2-1,TRBV20-1,NA,TGCAGTGCTAGAATACAGGGTGTTGGCTCCTACAATGAGCAGTTCTTC,CSARIQGVGSYNEQFF
TRBD1,TRBJ2-2,TRBV7-9,many,TGTGCCAGCACCGCGCCTCAGGGGGCCCCGAACACCGGGGAGCTGTTTTTT,CASTAPQGAPNTGELFF
NA,TRBJ2-2,TRBV7-6,many,TGTGCCAGCAGCTCCGAGTCCGGGGAGCTGTTTTTT,CASSSESGELFF
NA,TRBJ2-3,TRBV6-2/TRBV6-3,many,TGTGCCAGCAGTTACTCGGCGATTATAATCATAGATACGCAGTATTTT,CASSYSAIIIIDTQYF
NA,TRBJ2-2,TRBV7-2,few,TGTGCCAGCAGCTTCTTAGCAGGCGGGTTCCACACCGGGGAGCTGTTTTTT,CASSFLAGGFHTGELFF
NA,TRBJ1-4,TRBV28,few,TGTGCCAGCAGTTTGAGGCTAGAGGATGAAAAACTGTTTTTT,CASSLRLEDEKLFF
TRBD2,TRBJ2-3,TRBV7-2,many,TGTGCCAGCAGCTCCGGGACTAGCGGCGATACGCAGTATTTT,CASSSGTSGDTQYF
NA,TRBJ1-5,TRBV18,NA,TGTGCCAGCTCACCAGGGAATGGCAATCAGCCCCAGCATTTT,CASSPGNGNQPQHF
NA,TRBJ2-2,TRBV9,few,TGTGCCAGCAGCGTAGAGTTAAGTTCCGGGGAGCTGTTTTTT,CASSVELSSGELFF
TRBD2,TRBJ2-3,TRBV10-3,NA,TGTGCCATCAGTGAGCCTACTAGCGGGGGGAACACAGATACGCAGTATTTT,CAISEPTSGGNTDTQYF
NA,TRBJ1-2,TRBV7-2,many,TGTGCCAGCAGCTTAGGAACACAGCTGTACGGCTACACCTTC,CASSLGTQLYGYTF
TRBD1,TRBJ2-7,TRBV29-1,few,TGCAGCGTTCGGACAGGGCCCTACGAGCAGTACTTC,CSVRTGPYEQYF
NA,TRBJ1-5,TRBV12-3/TRBV12-4,many,TGTGCCAGCAGCACGGACGGATATCAGCCCCAGCATTTT,CASSTDGYQPQHF
NA,TRBJ2-1,TRBV24-1,NA,TGTGCCACCAGTGATCTCAGGGGCTACAATGAGCAGTTCTTC,CATSDLRGYNEQFF
NA,TRBJ2-3,TRBV12-5,NA,TGTGCTAGTGGTCAACCACGGTACGGCACAGATACGCAGTATTTT,CASGQPRYGTDTQYF
NA,TRBJ2-1,TRBV6-4,NA,TGTGCCAGCTGTGAAATACAGGCAGGGACGAATGAGCAGTTCTTC,CASCEIQAGTNEQFF
NA,TRBJ2-3,TRBV29-1,few,TGCAGCGTTGACTGGGGGACAGATACGCAGTATTTT,CSVDWGTDTQYF
TRBD2,TRBJ2-1,TRBV7-6,NA,TGTGCCAGCAGCTGGACTAGCGGGGAGCACAATGAGCAGTTCTTC,CASSWTSGEHNEQFF
TRBD1,TRBJ2-1,TRBV6-6,NA,TGTGCCAGCAGTGACCCGGGACAGGGCTACAATGAGCAGTTCTTC,CASSDPGQGYNEQFF
TRBD1,TRBJ2-7,TRBV15,few,TGTGCCACCAGTCGCCTTGCGGGACAGGGTAGCGAGCAGTACTTC,CATSRLAGQGSEQYF
TRBD1,TRBJ2-3,TRBV10-3,few,TGTGCCACCGAATTAGGACAGGGTATCGGAGATACGCAGTATTTT,CATELGQGIGDTQYF
NA,TRBJ2-5,TRBV7-9,NA,TGTGCCAGCAGCCCACGGACCGAGGGGACCCAGTACTTC,CASSPRTEGTQYF
NA,TRBJ2-1,TRBV5-1,few,TGCGCCAGCAGCCCTAATCGCCAGGGGGGCTACAATGAGCAGTTCTTC,CASSPNRQGGYNEQFF
NA,TRBJ2-1,TRBV7-3,NA,TGTGCCAGCAGCCGAGGGGGGGCGAGATTTAATGAGCAGTTCTTC,CASSRGGARFNEQFF
NA,TRBJ1-2,TRBV6-5,NA,TGTGCCAGCAGTTACTCCTCCGGGGCAGGGAACTATGGCTACACCTTC,CASSYSSGAGNYGYTF
TRBD2,TRBJ2-3,TRBV6-2/TRBV6-3,few,TGTGCCAGCAGTAGGGGGACTAGCGGGGGTGATACGCAGTATTTT,CASSRGTSGGDTQYF
TRBD2,TRBJ2-3,TRBV7-9,NA,TGTGCCAGCAGCTTAGTGACTAGCGGGGAACTGTTCACAGATACGCAGTATTTT,CASSLVTSGELFTDTQYF
TRBD1,TRBJ2-2,TRBV12-5,NA,TGTGCTAGTGGTTTGATGACAGGGGGTAACACCGGGGAGCTGTTTTTT,CASGLMTGGNTGELFF
NA,TRBJ2-5,TRBV7-6,few,TGTGCCAGCAGATCATCGGTTGAGACCCAGTACTTC,CASRSSVETQYF